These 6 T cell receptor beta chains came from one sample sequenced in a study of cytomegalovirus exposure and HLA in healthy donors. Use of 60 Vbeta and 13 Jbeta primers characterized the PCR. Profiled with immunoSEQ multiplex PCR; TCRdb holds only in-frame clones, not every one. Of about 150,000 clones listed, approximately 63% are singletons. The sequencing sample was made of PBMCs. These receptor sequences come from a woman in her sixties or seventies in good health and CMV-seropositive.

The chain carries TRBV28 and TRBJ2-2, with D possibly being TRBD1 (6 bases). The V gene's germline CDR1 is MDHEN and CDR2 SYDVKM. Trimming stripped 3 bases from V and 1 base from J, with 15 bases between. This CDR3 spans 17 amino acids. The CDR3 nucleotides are TGTGCCAGCAGTTTGTTTTTGGGGGCCGGGAACACCGGGGAGCTGTTTTTT. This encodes CASSLFLGAGNTGELFF. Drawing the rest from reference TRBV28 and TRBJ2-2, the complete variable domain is DVKVTQSSRYLVKRTGEKVFLECVQDMDHENMFWYRQDPGLGLRLIYFSYDVKMKEKGDIPEGYSVSREKKERFSLILESASTNQTSMYLCASSLFLGAGNTGELFFGEGSRLTVL.

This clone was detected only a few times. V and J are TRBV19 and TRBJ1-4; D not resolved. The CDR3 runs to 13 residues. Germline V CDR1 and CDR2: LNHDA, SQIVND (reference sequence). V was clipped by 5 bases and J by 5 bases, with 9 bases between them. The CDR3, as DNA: TGTGCCAGTAGTCGAGGGATCAATGAAAAACTGTTTTTT. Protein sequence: CASSRGINEKLFF.

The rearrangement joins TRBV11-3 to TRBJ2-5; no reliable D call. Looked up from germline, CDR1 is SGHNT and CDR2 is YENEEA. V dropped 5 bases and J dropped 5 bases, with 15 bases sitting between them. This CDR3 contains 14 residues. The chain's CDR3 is CASSLNRQQETQYF. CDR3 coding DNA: TGTGCCAGCAGCCTAAATAGGCAACAGGAGACCCAGTACTTC.

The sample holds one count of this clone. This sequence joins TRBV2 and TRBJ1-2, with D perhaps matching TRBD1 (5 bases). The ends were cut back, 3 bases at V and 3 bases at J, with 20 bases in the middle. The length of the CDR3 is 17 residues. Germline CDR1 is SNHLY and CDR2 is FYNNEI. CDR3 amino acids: CASSDPAGSSSHYGYTF. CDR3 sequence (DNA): TGTGCCAGCAGTGACCCTGCAGGGTCCTCATCCCACTATGGCTACACCTTC.

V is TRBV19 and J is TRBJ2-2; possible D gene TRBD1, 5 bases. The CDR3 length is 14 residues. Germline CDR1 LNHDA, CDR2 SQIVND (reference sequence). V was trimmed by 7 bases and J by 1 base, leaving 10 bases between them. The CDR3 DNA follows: TGTGCCAGTATGACGACAGAGAACACCGGGGAGCTGTTTTTT. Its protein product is CASMTTENTGELFF.

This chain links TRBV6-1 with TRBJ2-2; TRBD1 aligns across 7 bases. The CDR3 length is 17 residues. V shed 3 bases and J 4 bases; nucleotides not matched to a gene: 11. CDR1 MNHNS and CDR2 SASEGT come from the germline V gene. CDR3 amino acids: CASSDPSLRQGTGELFF. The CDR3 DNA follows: TGTGCCAGCAGTGATCCCTCCTTGAGACAGGGCACCGGGGAGCTGTTTTTT.